This T cell receptor (beta chain) was recorded in a study of cytomegalovirus exposure and HLA in healthy donors. V trimming: 2 bases; J trimming: 1 base; junction bases outside the gene matches: 1. Germline CDR1 is KGHSH and CDR2 is LQKENI. The CDR3 runs to 14 residues. This PCR relied on a set of 60 Vbeta primers and 13 Jbeta primers. Profiled with immunoSEQ multiplex PCR; TCRdb holds only in-frame clones, not every one. Among over 85,000 clones listed, approximately 80% were seen once. Overall study results and limits: Being indistinguishable, some V segments were excluded, TRBV6-2 and TRBV6-3 among them. Rarity characterized most TCR sequences, yet some public TCRs appeared in many donors. Within an earlier analysis, most TCR beta V segments proved productive either about 90% or about 30% of the time.

This clone was recorded only once. Its target is unknown. The sequenced sample was PBMCs. The receptor was isolated from a woman aged 55-69 years in good health and CMV-seropositive. The J gene is TRBJ1-1, the V gene TRBV18, with 7 bases fitting TRBD1. The CDR3 sequence: CASSPWTGNTEAFF. CDR3 DNA: TGTGCCAGCTCACCATGGACAGGGAACACTGAAGCTTTCTTT.